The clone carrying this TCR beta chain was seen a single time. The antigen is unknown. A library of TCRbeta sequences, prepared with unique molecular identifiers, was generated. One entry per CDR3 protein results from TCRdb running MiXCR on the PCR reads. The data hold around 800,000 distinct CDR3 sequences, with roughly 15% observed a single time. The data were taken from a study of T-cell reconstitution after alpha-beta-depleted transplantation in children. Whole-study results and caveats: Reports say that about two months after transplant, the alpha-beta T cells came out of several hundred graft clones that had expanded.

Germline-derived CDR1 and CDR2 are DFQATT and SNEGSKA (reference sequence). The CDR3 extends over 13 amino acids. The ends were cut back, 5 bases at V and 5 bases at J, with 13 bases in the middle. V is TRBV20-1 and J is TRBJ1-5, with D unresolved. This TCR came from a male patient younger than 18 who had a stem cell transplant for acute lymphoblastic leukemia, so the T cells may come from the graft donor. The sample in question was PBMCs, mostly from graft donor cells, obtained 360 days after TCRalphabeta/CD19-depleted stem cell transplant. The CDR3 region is CSAVTPSDQPQHF. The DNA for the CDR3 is TGCAGTGCTGTAACACCATCAGATCAGCCCCAGCATTTT.